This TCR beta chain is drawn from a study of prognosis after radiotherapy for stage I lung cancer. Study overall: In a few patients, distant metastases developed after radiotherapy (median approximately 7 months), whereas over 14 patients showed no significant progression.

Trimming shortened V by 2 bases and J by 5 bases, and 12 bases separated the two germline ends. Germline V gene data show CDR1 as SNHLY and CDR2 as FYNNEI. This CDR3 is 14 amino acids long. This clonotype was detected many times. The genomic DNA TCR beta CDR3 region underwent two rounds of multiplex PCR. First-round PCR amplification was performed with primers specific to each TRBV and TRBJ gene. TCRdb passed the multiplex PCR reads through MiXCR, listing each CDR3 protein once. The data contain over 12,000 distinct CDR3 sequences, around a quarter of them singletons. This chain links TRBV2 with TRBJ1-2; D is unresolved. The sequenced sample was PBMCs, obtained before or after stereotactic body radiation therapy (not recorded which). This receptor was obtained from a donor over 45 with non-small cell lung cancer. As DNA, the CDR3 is TGTGCCAGCAGTGAAAATATTGGGAGATATGGCTACACCTTC. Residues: CASSENIGRYGYTF.